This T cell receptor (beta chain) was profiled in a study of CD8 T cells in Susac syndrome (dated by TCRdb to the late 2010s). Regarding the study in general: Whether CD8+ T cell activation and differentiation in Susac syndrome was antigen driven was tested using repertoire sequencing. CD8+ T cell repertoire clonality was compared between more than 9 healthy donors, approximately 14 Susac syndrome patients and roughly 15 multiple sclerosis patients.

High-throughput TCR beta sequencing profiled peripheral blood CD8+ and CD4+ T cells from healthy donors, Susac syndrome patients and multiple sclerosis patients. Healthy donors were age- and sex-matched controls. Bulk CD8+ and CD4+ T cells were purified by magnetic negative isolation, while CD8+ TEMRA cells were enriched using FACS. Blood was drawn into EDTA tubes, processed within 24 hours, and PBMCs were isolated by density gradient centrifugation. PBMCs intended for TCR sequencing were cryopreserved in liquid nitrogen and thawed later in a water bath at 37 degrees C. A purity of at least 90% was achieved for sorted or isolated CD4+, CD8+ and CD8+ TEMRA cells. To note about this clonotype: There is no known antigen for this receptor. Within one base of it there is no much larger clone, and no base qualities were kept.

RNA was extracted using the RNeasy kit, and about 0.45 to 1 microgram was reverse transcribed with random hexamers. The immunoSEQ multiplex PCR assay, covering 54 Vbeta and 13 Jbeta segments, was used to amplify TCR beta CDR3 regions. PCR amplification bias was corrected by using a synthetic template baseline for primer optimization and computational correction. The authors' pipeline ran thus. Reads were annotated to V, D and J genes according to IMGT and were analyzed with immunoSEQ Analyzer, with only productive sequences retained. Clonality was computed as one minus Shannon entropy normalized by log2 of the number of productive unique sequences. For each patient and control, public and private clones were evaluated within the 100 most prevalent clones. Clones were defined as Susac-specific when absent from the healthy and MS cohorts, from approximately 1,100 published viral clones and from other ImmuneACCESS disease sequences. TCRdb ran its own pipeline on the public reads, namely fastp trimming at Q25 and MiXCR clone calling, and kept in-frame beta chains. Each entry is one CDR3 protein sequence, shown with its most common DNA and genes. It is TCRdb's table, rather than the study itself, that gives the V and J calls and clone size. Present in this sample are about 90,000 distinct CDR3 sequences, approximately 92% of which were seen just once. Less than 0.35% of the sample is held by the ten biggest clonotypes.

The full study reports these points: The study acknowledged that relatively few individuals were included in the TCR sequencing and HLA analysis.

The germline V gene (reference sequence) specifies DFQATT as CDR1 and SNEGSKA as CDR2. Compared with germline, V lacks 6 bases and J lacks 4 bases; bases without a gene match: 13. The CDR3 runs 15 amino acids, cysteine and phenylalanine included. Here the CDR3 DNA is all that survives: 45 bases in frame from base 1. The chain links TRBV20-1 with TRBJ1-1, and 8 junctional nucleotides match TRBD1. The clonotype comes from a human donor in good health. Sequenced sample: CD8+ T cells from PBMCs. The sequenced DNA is TGCAGTGCCATGACAGGGGCCGCTTTAGGCACTGAAGCTTTCTTT. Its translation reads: CSAMTGAALGTEAFF.